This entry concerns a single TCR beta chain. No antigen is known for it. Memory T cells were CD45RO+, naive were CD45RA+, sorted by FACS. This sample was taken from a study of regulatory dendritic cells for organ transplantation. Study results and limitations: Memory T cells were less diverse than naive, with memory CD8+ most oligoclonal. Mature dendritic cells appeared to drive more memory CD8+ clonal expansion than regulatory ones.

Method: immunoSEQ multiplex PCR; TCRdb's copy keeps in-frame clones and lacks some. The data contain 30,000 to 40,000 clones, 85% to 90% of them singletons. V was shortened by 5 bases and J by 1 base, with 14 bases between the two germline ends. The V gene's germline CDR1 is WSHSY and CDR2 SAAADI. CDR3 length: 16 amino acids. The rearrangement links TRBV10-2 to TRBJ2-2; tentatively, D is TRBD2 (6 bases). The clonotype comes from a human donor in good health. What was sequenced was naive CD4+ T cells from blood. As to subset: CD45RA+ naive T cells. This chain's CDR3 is CASSPAGTGNTGELFF. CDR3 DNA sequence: TGCGCCAGCAGTCCGGCAGGGACTGGGAACACCGGGGAGCTGTTTTTT.